The 4 T cell receptor beta chains below all came from one sample that was sequenced in a study of cytomegalovirus exposure and HLA in healthy donors. In the PCR, 60 Vbeta and 13 Jbeta primers were used. Some clones are missing from TCRdb's copy, which holds only in-frame ones; the method was immunoSEQ multiplex PCR. The sample lists about 140,000 clones; about 8.9% were seen once. The sequencing input was PBMCs. These receptors all come from a man aged 50 to 60 in good health and CMV-seronegative.

The rearrangement uses TRBV5-4 and TRBJ1-4; the D is unclear. The CDR3 contains 15 residues. Trimming took 0 bases from V and 8 from J, leaving 14 bases between them. In germline, CDR1 is SGHNT, CDR2 YYREEE (reference sequence). CDR3 loop: CASSLVEGSGEKLFF. In DNA form, the CDR3 reads TGTGCCAGCAGCTTGGTAGAAGGGAGCGGCGAAAAACTGTTTTTT.

The table lists this clone with a few counts. V and J are TRBV27 and TRBJ2-5, with D perhaps TRBD1 (5 bases). Germline values: CDR1 MNHEY, CDR2 SMNVEV (reference sequence). The V end was cut by 3 bases, the J end by 2 bases, with 13 bases between. The CDR3 has 15 residues. The CDR3 loop reads CASSFWARDQETQYF. The CDR3 DNA reads as TGTGCCAGCAGTTTTTGGGCCAGGGATCAAGAGACCCAGTACTTC.

V and J are TRBV6-5 and TRBJ1-5; D is unclear. Germline V gene sequence: CDR1 MNHEY, CDR2 SVGAGI. The CDR3 spans 15 residues. V shed 4 bases and J shed 11 bases, with 21 bases lying between them. The CDR3 is CASSSRLINKGAQHF. In DNA, the CDR3 is TGTGCCAGCAGTTCACGACTGATAAATAAGGGAGCCCAGCATTTT.

This chain uses TRBV11-2 with TRBJ2-3; TRBD1 is a possible D gene (6 bases). The V and J ends lost 4 bases and 4 bases respectively, with 15 bases between them. Germline V gene data show CDR1 as SGHAT and CDR2 as FQNNGV. The CDR3 is 15 amino acids. In DNA, the CDR3 is TGTGCCAGCAGCTCCCGGACAGACACTTCAGATACGCAGTATTTT. Translation: CASSSRTDTSDTQYF.